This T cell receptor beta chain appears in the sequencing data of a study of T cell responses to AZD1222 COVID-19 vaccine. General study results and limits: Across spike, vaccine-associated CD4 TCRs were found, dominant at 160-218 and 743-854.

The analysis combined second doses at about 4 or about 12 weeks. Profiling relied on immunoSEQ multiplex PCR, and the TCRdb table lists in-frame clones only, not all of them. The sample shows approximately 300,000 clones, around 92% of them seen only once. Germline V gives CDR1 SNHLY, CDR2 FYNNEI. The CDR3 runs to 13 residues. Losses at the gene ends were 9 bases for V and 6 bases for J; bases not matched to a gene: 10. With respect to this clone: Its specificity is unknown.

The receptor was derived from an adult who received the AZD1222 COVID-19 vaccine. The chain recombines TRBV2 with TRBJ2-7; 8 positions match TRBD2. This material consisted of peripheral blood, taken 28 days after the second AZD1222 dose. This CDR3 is CARALAEGAEQYF. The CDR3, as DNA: TGTGCCAGAGCACTAGCGGAAGGGGCCGAGCAGTACTTC.